A selection of T cell receptor beta chains follows, all from one sample in a study of blood T cell repertoires in COVID-19. Assay: immunoSEQ multiplex PCR; the TCRdb copy retains only in-frame clones and omits some. Of over 95,000 clones in the sample, roughly 80% are singletons; the top ten hold about 10%. Material: peripheral blood. The receptors were sampled from a human donor in a cohort sampled during active COVID-19. The CDR3 runs from the conserved cysteine through the conserved F or W. Fields, in order: V gene, J gene, clone size, D gene, CDR3 DNA, CDR3 protein. A D gene is named only where the DNA matches it firmly. Rows may omit the clone size; those that give it use once, few, many or a size class.

>TRBV4-3|TRBJ1-1|.|.
TGCGCCAGCAGCCAAGATACCGTGAGGCCCGAAGCTTTCTTT
CASSQDTVRPEAFF
>TRBV11-2|TRBJ1-2|.|TRBD1
TGTGCCAGCAGCTTAGATCCCGACAGGGCTCGTGGCTACACCTTC
CASSLDPDRARGYTF
>TRBV4-2|TRBJ2-7|.|TRBD2
TGTGCCAGCAGCCAAGGAACTAGCGGGGGCTCCTACGAGCAGTACTTC
CASSQGTSGGSYEQYF
>TRBV5-4|TRBJ2-7|.|TRBD1
TGTGCCAGCAGCCCCCCGGGACAGGGGTCCTACGAGCAGTACTTC
CASSPPGQGSYEQYF
>TRBV2|TRBJ2-2|few|.
TGTGCCAGCAGTGAATCTCGTAGGGGGAACACCGGGGAGCTGTTTTTT
CASSESRRGNTGELFF
>TRBV30|TRBJ2-7|.|TRBD1
TGTGCCTGGAGCGACAGGGTATACGAGCAGTACTTC
CAWSDRVYEQYF
>TRBV19|TRBJ2-5|.|TRBD1
TGTGCCAGTAGACAGACCGGGACAGGGGTGGAGACCCAGTACTTC
CASRQTGTGVETQYF
>TRBV19|TRBJ1-5|.|.
TGTGCCAGAGTAACCGGGAGGAGAAATAGCAATCAGCCCCAGCATTTT
CARVTGRRNSNQPQHF
>TRBV6-5|TRBJ1-1|few|.
TGTGCCAGCACCGGTACAGGGAGCACTGAAGCTTTCTTT
CASTGTGSTEAFF
>TRBV6-2/TRBV6-3|TRBJ1-2|.|.
TGTGCCAGCAGTTACTCGAAACGGCGGGGGGACTATGGCTACACCTTC
CASSYSKRRGDYGYTF
>TRBV28|TRBJ1-1|few|TRBD1
TGTGCCAGCAGTCACCCAGGGGGGCAGAACACTGAAGCTTTCTTT
CASSHPGGQNTEAFF
>TRBV5-1|TRBJ2-1|.|.
TGCGCCAGCAGCTTAGCGGACTTTGGGTACAATGAGCAGTTCTTC
CASSLADFGYNEQFF
>TRBV9|TRBJ1-2|.|.
TGTGCCAGCAGCGTAGACAGGGAAAACTATGGCTACACCTTC
CASSVDRENYGYTF
>TRBV9|TRBJ2-7|.|.
TGTGCCAGCGGGCCCGGGGAACTCTCCTACGAGCAGTACTTC
CASGPGELSYEQYF
>TRBV9|TRBJ2-1|once|TRBD2
TGTGCCAGCAGCGTAGCTAGCGGGGACTACAATGAGCAGTTCTTC
CASSVASGDYNEQFF
>TRBV7-2|TRBJ2-2|once|.
TGTGCCAGCAGCTTGGGAGGACCCACCGGGGAGCTGTTTTTT
CASSLGGPTGELFF
>TRBV28|TRBJ1-5|few|.
TGTGCCAGCAGTTTATCGGGGGGCGGCAATCAGCCCCAGCATTTT
CASSLSGGGNQPQHF
>TRBV6-6|TRBJ2-5|.|TRBD2
TGTGCCAGCAGTCGACTAGCTGGCGAGACCCAGTACTTC
CASSRLAGETQYF
>TRBV7-9|TRBJ1-3|few|TRBD1
TGTGCCAGAGTGCAGGGGGTTGGAAACACCATATATTTT
CARVQGVGNTIYF
>TRBV6-5|TRBJ1-2|.|.
TGTGCCAGCAGTCCCACCCTAATCAGGGGTTATGGCTACACCTTC
CASSPTLIRGYGYTF
>TRBV10-3|TRBJ2-7|.|TRBD1
TGTGCCATCAGGAATGCCGGGACAGGGGGATACGAGCAGTACTTC
CAIRNAGTGGYEQYF
>TRBV6-2/TRBV6-3|TRBJ2-7|.|TRBD2
TGTGCCAGCAGCCCTAGCGGGGGTGTCTGGGAGCAGTACTTC
CASSPSGGVWEQYF
>TRBV15|TRBJ2-3|.|.
TGTGCCACCAGCAGAGCCGTGGCAGGGCAAGATACGCAGTATTTT
CATSRAVAGQDTQYF
>TRBV20-1|TRBJ2-3|.|.
TGCAGTGTACGGGGACTAGATACGCAGTATTTT
CSVRGLDTQYF
>TRBV18|TRBJ1-5|.|.
TGTGCCAGCTCACCAACAGAACAGCAGCCCCAGCATTTT
CASSPTEQQPQHF
>TRBV14|TRBJ2-2|.|TRBD1
TGTGCCAGCAGCCAAGCACAGGGGATGTCCGGGGAGCTGTTTTTT
CASSQAQGMSGELFF
>TRBV24-1|TRBJ2-1|.|TRBD1
TGTGCCACCAGTGACCCCGGGACAGGGAACTACAATGAGCAGTTCTTC
CATSDPGTGNYNEQFF
>TRBV19|TRBJ2-1|.|TRBD2
TGTGCCAGTAGTATCGGGGGGGGTGAGCAGTTCTTC
CASSIGGGEQFF
>TRBV6-2/TRBV6-3|TRBJ2-2|.|TRBD2
TGTGCCAGCAGTTACGTAGCAGCGGGGGGATCCGGGGAGCTGTTTTTT
CASSYVAAGGSGELFF
>TRBV29-1|TRBJ1-1|.|TRBD1
TGCAGCGTTGGGGACAGTGAAGCTTTCTTT
CSVGDSEAFF
>TRBV18|TRBJ2-5|.|.
TGTGCCAGCTCTACGCCAGGGGCTAACCAAGAGACCCAGTACTTC
CASSTPGANQETQYF
>TRBV6-5|TRBJ1-1|.|TRBD1
TGTGCCAGCAGTTACCGGACAGGGGGAACTGAAGCTTTCTTT
CASSYRTGGTEAFF
>TRBV12-3/TRBV12-4|TRBJ1-5|.|TRBD1
TGTGCCAGCAGTTCACAGGGGAATCAGCCCCAGCATTTT
CASSSQGNQPQHF
>TRBV6-2/TRBV6-3|TRBJ1-1|.|.
TGTGCCAGCAGCCAACCTCAGGCGCCGAACACTGAAGCTTTCTTT
CASSQPQAPNTEAFF
>TRBV7-9|TRBJ2-6|.|.
TGTGCCAGCAGCTTATTCCAGGAAGACCTCTCTGGGGCCAACGTCCTGACTTTC
CASSLFQEDLSGANVLTF
>TRBV7-6|TRBJ1-6|once|TRBD1
TGTGCCAGCAGCTCCGGGACAGGTAGCTCATTTGTGTCACCCCTCCACTTT
CASSSGTGSSFVSPLHF